The 31 T cell receptor beta chains in this list originate from one sample, sequenced in a study of OX40 agonist ivuxolimab in advanced cancers. The table came from immunoSEQ multiplex PCR; TCRdb's copy has only in-frame clones and leaves some out. The sample carries 65,000 to 85,000 clones, around 87% recorded once. The sequencing here drew on CD4+ or CD8+ T cells sorted from blood, taken in a trial of the OX40 agonist ivuxolimab. The receptors here all came from an adult with an advanced solid tumor such as melanoma, head and neck, liver or kidney cancer.

This clone was detected only once. In the same sample, other DNA sequences code for this CDR3. The V call is TRBV28, the J call TRBJ1-1; D is ambiguous. The CDR3 consists of 13 residues. CDR1 is MDHEN, CDR2 SYDVKM, per germline. Trimming cost V 1 base and J 8 bases, with 11 bases left between them. CDR3 region: CASSLFTVGEAFF. In nucleotides, the CDR3 is TGTGCCAGCAGTTTATTTACGGTGGGCGAAGCTTTCTTT.

This sequence joins TRBV4-2 and TRBJ1-3; D is uncertain. The CDR3 covers 17 residues. Germline CDR1 is LGHNA and CDR2 is YNFKEQ. V lost 0 bases and J lost 0, with 12 bases in between. The CDR3 DNA reads as TGTGCCAGCAGCCAAGATTTGAGACGGAACTCTGGAAACACCATATATTTT. The encoded protein is CASSQDLRRNSGNTIYF.

The chain has TRBV5-1 and TRBJ1-2; the D gene is possibly TRBD1 (6 bases). The CDR3 loop spans 18 amino acids. Trimming pared 0 bases from V and 3 bases from J, leaving 21 bases between. CDR1 SGHRS and CDR2 YFSETQ come from the germline V gene. The CDR3 spells CASSLEPASPDRHYGYTF. The CDR3 region has the DNA TGCGCCAGCAGCTTGGAACCCGCCTCCCCCGACAGGCACTATGGCTACACCTTC.

The rearrangement uses TRBV6-4 and TRBJ1-6; 7 bases align to TRBD1. V was pared by 6 bases and J by 10 bases, with 9 bases of the junction left unmatched. CDR1 is MRHNA and CDR2 is SNTAGT in the germline V gene. The CDR3 covers 14 residues. The CDR3 region has the DNA TGTGCCAGCAGCCTCGGGACAGTTGGCTCACCCCTCCACTTT. Translating it yields CASSLGTVGSPLHF.

The J gene is TRBJ2-1, the V gene TRBV6-6; D not resolved. The V end lost 6 bases, the J end lost 0 bases, and 6 bases lay between the germline ends. CDR3 length: 13 amino acids. Germline V gives CDR1 MNHNY, CDR2 SVGAGI (reference sequence). The CDR3: CASSRSSYNEQFF. The CDR3, as DNA: TGTGCCAGCAGCCGGAGCTCCTACAATGAGCAGTTCTTC.

The V gene is TRBV7-8, the J gene TRBJ1-3; D may be TRBD1 (6 bases). Trimming shortened V by 6 bases and J by 4 bases, and 13 bases separated the two germline ends. There are 14 residues in the CDR3. CDR1 is SGHVS, CDR2 FQNEAQ, per germline. The CDR3 sequence is CASRLGGVGNTIYF. CDR3 DNA: TGTGCCAGCAGGCTAGGGGGGGTGGGAAACACCATATATTTT.

This chain links TRBV10-3 with TRBJ2-1; 7 bases line up with TRBD1. Germline loops: CDR1 ENHRY, CDR2 SYGVKD. V lost 6 bases, J lost 4 bases, and 9 bases stayed unmatched. The CDR3 is made up of 15 amino acids. The CDR3 nucleotides are TGTGCCATCAGATCAACCGGGACAGATTACAATGAGCAGTTCTTC. The encoded protein is CAIRSTGTDYNEQFF.

V and J are TRBV28 and TRBJ1-2; D possibly corresponds to TRBD1 (5 bases). The V end was cut by 4 bases, the J end by 0 bases, with 6 bases between. The V gene's germline CDR1 is MDHEN and CDR2 SYDVKM. This CDR3 is built from 13 residues. The CDR3 region is CASSSGTNYGYTF. The CDR3 DNA follows: TGTGCCAGCAGTTCAGGGACTAACTATGGCTACACCTTC.

The table lists this clone with a count of one. The gene calls are TRBV2 and TRBJ2-3, with 9 nucleotides matching TRBD2. Germline V gives CDR1 SNHLY, CDR2 FYNNEI. J gave up 2 bases and V 6 bases, and 6 bases lay outside the gene matches. The CDR3 spans 15 residues. The CDR3 loop reads CASRISGGLTDTQYF. The CDR3 DNA reads as TGTGCCAGCAGGATTAGCGGGGGACTCACAGATACGCAGTATTTT.

This clone was seen a single time. This chain connects TRBV28 to TRBJ2-7; D might be TRBD1 (6 bases). In germline, CDR1 is MDHEN, CDR2 SYDVKM. V was pared by 4 bases and J by 2 bases, with 12 bases between. This CDR3 has 14 amino acids. The CDR3 coding sequence is TGTGCCAGCAGTTCCCCGGGACAAACCTACGAGCAGTACGTC. Residues: CASSSPGQTYEQYV.

This clone occurred once. The rearrangement joins TRBV7-9 to TRBJ2-7; TRBD2 might be the D (6 bases). Germline CDR1 and CDR2: SEHNR and FQNEAQ (reference sequence). The CDR3 is 13 residues long. V lost 5 bases and J 6 bases, leaving 14 bases between the germline ends. The CDR3 protein is CASSPVGGGEQYV. CDR3 bases: TGTGCCAGCAGCCCAGTGGGGGGTGGCGAGCAGTACGTC.

This sequence joins TRBV5-1 and TRBJ1-4; D gene uncertain. The length of the CDR3 is 14 residues. Trimming took off 4 bases at V and 2 bases at J, with 9 bases between the two ends. Per the germline V gene, CDR1 is SGHRS and CDR2 is YFSETQ. CDR3 protein: CASSHRDTNEKLFF. The CDR3 nucleotides read TGCGCCAGCAGCCACCGGGATACTAATGAAAAACTGTTTTTT.

The J gene is TRBJ2-3, the V gene TRBV10-2, with 10 nucleotides matching TRBD2. Trimming took 8 bases from V and 3 from J; bases not matched to a gene: 5. Germline CDR1 is WSHSY and CDR2 is SAAADI. The CDR3 spans 14 residues. The CDR3 here is CASASGGRTDTQYF. The CDR3 DNA reads as TGCGCCAGCGCTAGCGGGGGAAGAACAGATACGCAGTATTTT.

This rearrangement joins TRBV11-2 to TRBJ1-1; the D gene is possibly TRBD1 (5 bases). Trimming took 5 bases from V and 6 from J, leaving 16 bases between them. The CDR3 has 14 amino acids. The germline CDR1 and CDR2 sequences are SGHAT and FQNNGV. CDR3 residues: CASSRSGRAPEAFF. The CDR3 DNA sequence: TGTGCCAGCAGCAGGTCGGGGCGGGCTCCTGAAGCTTTCTTT.

V is TRBV2 and J is TRBJ2-7; D not resolved. The ends were cut back, 4 bases at V and 0 bases at J, with 7 bases in the middle. This CDR3 spans 13 amino acids. Germline CDR1 SNHLY, CDR2 FYNNEI. The CDR3 reads CASSVDISYEQYV. CDR3 DNA sequence: TGTGCCAGCAGTGTAGACATCTCCTACGAGCAGTACGTC.

CDR3 in amino acids: CASSPGKGPGAKNIQYF. The CDR3 nucleotides are TGTGCCAGCAGCCCCGGAAAGGGGCCAGGGGCCAAAAACATTCAGTACTTC. The V and J genes are TRBV7-2 and TRBJ2-4; tentatively, D is TRBD1 (5 bases). V gave up 5 bases and J gave up 1 base, with 18 bases separating them. The CDR3 is 17 amino acids. CDR1 is SGHTA, CDR2 FQGNSA, per germline.

This clone was counted once. V is TRBV27 and J is TRBJ2-6; D is perhaps TRBD2 (6 bases). This CDR3 spans 17 amino acids. V gave up 5 bases and J gave up 0 bases, with 14 bases separating them. Germline CDR1 MNHEY, CDR2 SMNVEV (reference sequence). This chain's CDR3 is CASSDGTLSSGANVLTF. The CDR3 DNA reads as TGTGCCAGCAGTGACGGGACTCTCAGCTCTGGGGCCAACGTCCTGACTTTC.

The chain is built from TRBV7-2 and TRBJ2-1, with D hard to call. This CDR3 is 15 amino acids long. Germline loops: CDR1 SGHTA, CDR2 FQGNSA. The germline V and J ends were trimmed by 1 base and 2 bases, with 9 bases remaining between them. This chain's CDR3 is CASSLEGSPYNEQFF. CDR3 DNA sequence: TGTGCCAGCAGCTTAGAAGGTAGCCCCTACAATGAGCAGTTCTTC.

This clone was detected only once. The V and J genes are TRBV6-1 and TRBJ1-3; D not resolved. Trimming left V 6 bases short and J 1 base short, with 4 bases between. This CDR3 is built from 12 residues. Germline values: CDR1 MNHNS, CDR2 SASEGT. The CDR3 nucleotides are TGTGCCAGCAGGGGGTCTGGAAACACCATATATTTT. This translates into CASRGSGNTIYF.

This chain connects TRBV28 to TRBJ1-4, with D possibly being TRBD1 (6 bases). The CDR3 spans 18 residues. Deletions cut 5 bases from V and 0 bases from J, with 19 bases between. Per germline, CDR1 MDHEN and CDR2 SYDVKM. CDR3 sequence (DNA): TGTGCCAGCAGTCCTCTGAGGGGGACAACTGCAACTAATGAAAAACTGTTTTTT. Its protein is CASSPLRGTTATNEKLFF.

The chain carries TRBV19 and TRBJ2-5, with a possible D match to TRBD2 (6 bases). Germline V CDR1 and CDR2: LNHDA, SQIVND (reference sequence). The CDR3 consists of 13 residues. V was pared by 7 bases and J by 0 bases, with 9 bases between. This chain's CDR3 is CASNRGNQETQYF. The DNA of the CDR3 is TGTGCCAGTAACCGCGGGAACCAAGAGACCCAGTACTTC.

The chain couples TRBV7-2 to TRBJ2-1, with 12 positions matching TRBD2. The germline CDR1 and CDR2 sequences are SGHTA and FQGNSA. The CDR3 totals 18 residues. V lost 1 base to trimming and J lost 4 bases; unmatched junction nucleotides: 8. CDR3 sequence reads: CASSLGPTSGGDYNEQFF. The DNA of the CDR3 is TGTGCCAGCAGCTTAGGGCCGACTAGCGGGGGTGATTACAATGAGCAGTTCTTC.

The rearrangement links TRBV28 to TRBJ1-5; 10 nucleotides line up with TRBD1. The CDR3 length is 15 residues. V was clipped by 6 bases and J by 6 bases; unmatched bases: 8. Germline V gene data show CDR1 as MDHEN and CDR2 as SYDVKM. The CDR3 is CASSLGQGESQPQHF. CDR3 nucleotide sequence: TGTGCCAGCAGCCTCGGACAGGGGGAATCTCAGCCCCAGCATTTT.

The chain is built from TRBV7-9 and TRBJ1-4; tentatively, D is TRBD1 (5 bases). The V and J ends lost 5 bases and 7 bases respectively, with 14 bases between them. Germline loops: CDR1 SEHNR, CDR2 FQNEAQ (reference sequence). The CDR3 totals 14 residues. CDR3 in amino acids: CASSPGSVSEKLFF. DNA of the CDR3: TGTGCCAGCAGCCCAGGGAGTGTGAGTGAAAAACTGTTTTTT. The full variable domain, with the rest looked up from reference TRBV7-9 and TRBJ1-4, is DTGVSQNPRHKITKRGQNVTFRCDPISEHNRLYWYRQTLGQGPEFLTYFQNEAQLEKSRLLSDRFSAERPKGSFSTLEIQRTEQGDSAMYLCASSPGSVSEKLFFGSGTQLSVL.

The chain couples TRBV18 to TRBJ2-5; TRBD2 matches at 10 bases. Germline assignment: CDR1 KGHSH and CDR2 LQKENI. CDR3 length: 16 amino acids. The trim removed 1 base at V and 2 bases at J, leaving 4 bases unmatched. CDR3 loop: CASSPRSGGVQETQYF. In nucleotides, the CDR3 is TGTGCCAGCTCACCACGGAGCGGGGGGGTACAAGAGACCCAGTACTTC.

V gene TRBV7-9 combines with J gene TRBJ1-1; D might be TRBD1 (6 bases). The CDR3 extends over 14 amino acids. The V gene's germline CDR1 is SEHNR and CDR2 FQNEAQ (reference sequence). V was cut by 3 bases and J by 5 bases, with 13 bases left in between. The CDR3 coding sequence is TGTGCCAGCAGCTTGGTGGAGGGGGGAACTGAAGCTTTCTTT. It translates to CASSLVEGGTEAFF.

The V call is TRBV4-1, the J call TRBJ2-2; no firm D call. The CDR3 has 15 residues. V was clipped by 4 bases and J by 0 bases, with 9 bases between them. Germline-derived CDR1 and CDR2 are MGHRA and YSYEKL. CDR3 sequence reads: CASSLTHANTGELFF. CDR3 bases: TGCGCCAGCAGCCTTACTCATGCGAACACCGGGGAGCTGTTTTTT.

This clone was detected a few times. The J gene is TRBJ2-5, the V gene TRBV2; TRBD2 agrees at 7 bases. CDR1 and CDR2 (germline): SNHLY, FYNNEI. J was trimmed by 4 bases and V by 7 bases; bases with no gene match: 3. The CDR3 length is 12 residues. This chain's CDR3 is CASTGTTETQYF. CDR3 nucleotides: TGTGCCAGCACCGGGACTACAGAGACCCAGTACTTC.

This chain uses TRBV7-9 with TRBJ1-2, with 8 bases aligning to TRBD1. In germline, CDR1 is SEHNR, CDR2 FQNEAQ (reference sequence). V gave up 0 bases and J gave up 12 bases; unmatched junction bases: 3. The CDR3 is made up of 12 amino acids. The CDR3 sequence is CASSLATGDHTF. The CDR3 nucleotides read TGTGCCAGCAGCTTAGCGACAGGGGACCACACCTTC.

V and J are TRBV28 and TRBJ1-5; tentatively, D is TRBD1 (6 bases). The germline V and J ends were trimmed by 7 bases and 0 bases, with 22 bases remaining between them. Germline CDR1 MDHEN, CDR2 SYDVKM. The length of the CDR3 is 18 residues. The CDR3 nucleotides read TGTGCCAGCAATCAACAGGGTTACGGGAGACCTAGCAATCAGCCCCAGCATTTT. Encoded protein: CASNQQGYGRPSNQPQHF.

This clone came up once. The chain couples TRBV7-3 to TRBJ2-3; perhaps TRBD2 as D (5 bases). Trimming shortened V by 0 bases and J by 1 base, and 11 bases separated the two germline ends. The CDR3 runs to 16 residues. CDR1 SGHTA and CDR2 FQGTGA come from the germline V gene. The CDR3 coding sequence is TGTGCCAGCAGCTTAACTGCAGCGGCCCGCACAGATACGCAGTATTTT. Translation gives CASSLTAAARTDTQYF.